Described below is a single T cell receptor (beta chain) sequence and its context. Its antigen is not known. The data stem from a study of OX40 agonist ivuxolimab in advanced cancers. Across the whole study: Three patients got partial responses; one had hepatocellular carcinoma and two had cutaneous melanoma. Study observations and caveats: Relative to CD4+, CD8+ T cells held more expanded clones on average.

Sequencing used immunoSEQ multiplex PCR; TCRdb keeps in-frame clones, though not all of them. The sample contains around 70,000 clones, approximately 90% of which appear only once. The CDR3 is 17 residues long. Per the germline V gene, CDR1 is SEHNR and CDR2 is FQNEAQ (reference sequence). V lost 1 base to trimming and J lost 5 bases; unmatched junction nucleotides: 9. The chain combines TRBV7-9 with TRBJ1-5; TRBD1 aligns across 9 bases. This clonotype was obtained from an adult with an advanced solid tumor such as melanoma, head and neck, liver or kidney cancer. Here the sequenced sample was CD4+ or CD8+ T cells sorted from blood, taken in a trial of the OX40 agonist ivuxolimab. The CDR3 region is CASSLEGQGIPYQPQHF. The CDR3 nucleotides read TGTGCCAGCAGCTTAGAGGGACAGGGTATTCCCTATCAGCCCCAGCATTTT.